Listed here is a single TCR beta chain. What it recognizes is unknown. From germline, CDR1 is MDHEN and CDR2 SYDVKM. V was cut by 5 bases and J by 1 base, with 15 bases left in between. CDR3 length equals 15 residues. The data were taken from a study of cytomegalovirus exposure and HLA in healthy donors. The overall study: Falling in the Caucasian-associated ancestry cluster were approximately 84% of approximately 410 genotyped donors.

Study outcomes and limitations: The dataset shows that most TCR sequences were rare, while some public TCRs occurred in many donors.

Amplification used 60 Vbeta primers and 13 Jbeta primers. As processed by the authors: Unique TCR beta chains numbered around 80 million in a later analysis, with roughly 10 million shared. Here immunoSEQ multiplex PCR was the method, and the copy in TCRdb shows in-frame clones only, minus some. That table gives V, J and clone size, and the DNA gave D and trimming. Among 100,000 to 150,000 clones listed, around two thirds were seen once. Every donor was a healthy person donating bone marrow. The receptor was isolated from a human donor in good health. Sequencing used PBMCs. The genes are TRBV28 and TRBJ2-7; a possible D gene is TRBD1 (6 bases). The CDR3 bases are TGTGCCAGCAGTCCACAGGGCCTAACATCCTACGAGCAGTACTTC. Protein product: CASSPQGLTSYEQYF.